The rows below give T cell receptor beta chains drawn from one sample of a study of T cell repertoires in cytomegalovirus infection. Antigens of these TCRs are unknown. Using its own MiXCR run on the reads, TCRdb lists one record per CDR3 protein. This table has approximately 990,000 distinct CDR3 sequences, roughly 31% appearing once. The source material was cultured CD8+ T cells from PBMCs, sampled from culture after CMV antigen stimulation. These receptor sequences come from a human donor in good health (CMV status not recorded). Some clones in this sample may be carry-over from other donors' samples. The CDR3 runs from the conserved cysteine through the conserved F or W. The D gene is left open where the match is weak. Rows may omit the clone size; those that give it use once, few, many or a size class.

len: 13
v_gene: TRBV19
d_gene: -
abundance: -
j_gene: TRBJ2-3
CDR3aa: CASKGLGSDTQYF
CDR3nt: TGTGCCTCGAAAGGTTTGGGCTCAGATACGCAGTATTTT

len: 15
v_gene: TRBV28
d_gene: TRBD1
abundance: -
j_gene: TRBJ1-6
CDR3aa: CASRPRQGARSPLHF
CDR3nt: TGTGCCAGCAGGCCCAGACAGGGGGCTAGGTCACCCCTCCACTTT

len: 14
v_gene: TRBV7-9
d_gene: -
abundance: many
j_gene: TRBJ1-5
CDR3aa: CASSLMWGNQPQHF
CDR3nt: TGTGCCAGCAGCTTGATGTGGGGCAATCAGCCCCAGCATTTT

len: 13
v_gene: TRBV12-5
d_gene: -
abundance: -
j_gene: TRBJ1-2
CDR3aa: CASATTGNYGYTF
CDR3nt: TGTGCTAGTGCCACAACCGGGAACTATGGCTACACCTTC

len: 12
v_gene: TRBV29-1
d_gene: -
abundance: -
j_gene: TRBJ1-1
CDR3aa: CSGLRDNTEAFF
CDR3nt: TGCAGCGGTCTAAGGGATAACACTGAAGCTTTCTTT

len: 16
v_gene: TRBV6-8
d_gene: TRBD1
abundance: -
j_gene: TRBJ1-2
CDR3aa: CASSSRQGARIYGYTF
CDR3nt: TGTGCCAGCAGTTCGAGACAGGGGGCGAGAATCTATGGCTACACCTTC

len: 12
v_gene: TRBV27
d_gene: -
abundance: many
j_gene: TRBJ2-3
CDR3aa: CASSLPADTQYF
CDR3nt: TGTGCCAGCAGTTTACCGGCAGATACGCAGTATTTT

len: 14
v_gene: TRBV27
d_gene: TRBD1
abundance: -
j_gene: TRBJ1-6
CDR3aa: CASKVGQDASPLHF
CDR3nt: TGTGCCAGCAAGGTAGGACAGGACGCGTCCCCCCTCCACTTT

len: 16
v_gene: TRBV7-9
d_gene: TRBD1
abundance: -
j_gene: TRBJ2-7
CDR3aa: CASSSIRDRERYEQYF
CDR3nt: TGTGCCAGCAGCTCTATTAGGGACAGGGAACGCTACGAGCAGTACTTC

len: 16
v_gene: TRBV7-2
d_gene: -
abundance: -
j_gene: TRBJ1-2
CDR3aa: CASSPRDRKINYGYTF
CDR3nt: TGTGCCAGCAGCCCTCGGGACCGAAAAATTAACTATGGCTACACCTTC

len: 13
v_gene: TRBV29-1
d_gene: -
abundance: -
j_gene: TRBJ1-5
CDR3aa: CSVRKGVNQPQHF
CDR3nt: TGCAGCGTAAGGAAGGGGGTCAATCAGCCCCAGCATTTT

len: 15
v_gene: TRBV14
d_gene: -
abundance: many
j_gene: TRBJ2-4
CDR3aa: CASSQDELPGRIQYF
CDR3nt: TGTGCCAGCAGCCAAGATGAACTTCCGGGACGGATTCAGTACTTC

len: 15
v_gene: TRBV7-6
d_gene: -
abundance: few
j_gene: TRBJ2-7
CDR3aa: CASSLEAQATYEQYF
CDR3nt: TGTGCCAGCAGCTTAGAGGCACAGGCCACCTACGAGCAGTACTTC

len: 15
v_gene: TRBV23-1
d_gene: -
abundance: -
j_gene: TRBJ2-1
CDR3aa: CASSHRGKTYNEQFF
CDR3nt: TGCGCCAGCAGTCACCGGGGAAAGACCTACAATGAGCAGTTCTTC

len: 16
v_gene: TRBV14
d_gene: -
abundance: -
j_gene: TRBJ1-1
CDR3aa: CASSQDIGGPNTEAFF
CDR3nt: TGTGCCAGCAGCCAAGATATCGGGGGCCCGAACACTGAAGCTTTCTTT

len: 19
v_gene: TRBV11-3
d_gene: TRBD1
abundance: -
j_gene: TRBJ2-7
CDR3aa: CASNPFPGTALTSSYEQYF
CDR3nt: TGTGCCAGCAACCCCTTTCCCGGGACAGCACTAACGAGCTCCTACGAGCAGTACTTC

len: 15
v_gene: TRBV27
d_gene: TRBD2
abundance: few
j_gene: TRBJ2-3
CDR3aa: CASGIAGELTDTQYF
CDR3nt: TGTGCCAGCGGAATAGCGGGGGAGTTGACAGATACGCAGTATTTT

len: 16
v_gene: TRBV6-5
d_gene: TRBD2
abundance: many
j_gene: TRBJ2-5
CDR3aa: CASSSLTSGAQETQYF
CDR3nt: TGTGCCAGCAGTTCCCTGACTAGCGGGGCACAAGAGACCCAGTACTTC

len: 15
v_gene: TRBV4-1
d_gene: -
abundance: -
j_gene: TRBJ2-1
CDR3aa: CASRLDSPIYNEQFF
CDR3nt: TGCGCCAGCCGGCTGGACAGCCCTATATACAATGAGCAGTTCTTC

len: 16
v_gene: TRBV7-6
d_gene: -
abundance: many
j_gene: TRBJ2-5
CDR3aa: CASSINGGNPVETQYF
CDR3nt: TGTGCCAGCTCGATTAACGGGGGCAACCCCGTGGAGACCCAGTACTTC